This T cell receptor beta chain was captured by sequencing in a study of T cell repertoires in cytomegalovirus infection. Study context: Newly reported HLA-C-restricted and thoroughly characterized HLA-B-restricted CMV epitopes were employed. TCR beta signatures that were public indicated CMV infection and matching HLA type. Study observations and caveats: Summed public TCR beta family frequency identified CMV carriers bearing the relevant HLA. HLA-C-restricted CMV-specific TCR beta clonotypes prevailed in the ex vivo response.

Each CDR3 protein is one row after TCRdb ran MiXCR on the reads. The table records around 540,000 distinct CDR3 sequences, roughly a third of them present only once. From germline, CDR1 is SEHNR and CDR2 FQNEAQ (reference sequence). This CDR3 has 15 residues. V shed 5 bases and J shed 4 bases, with 17 bases lying between them. This clonotype was counted a few times. Its target is not known. This specimen consisted of cultured PBMCs, obtained from culture after CMV antigen stimulation. This TCR was sampled from a human donor in good health (CMV status not recorded). Some clones in this sample may be carry-over from other donors' samples. This sequence joins TRBV7-9 and TRBJ1-1; perhaps TRBD1 as D (6 bases). CDR3 amino acids: CASSLRRGEGTEAFF. The CDR3, as DNA: TGTGCCAGCAGCCTTCGCAGGGGCGAAGGCACTGAAGCTTTCTTT. Together with reference TRBV7-9 and TRBJ1-1, the CDR3 gives the full variable domain: DTGVSQNPRHKITKRGQNVTFRCDPISEHNRLYWYRQTLGQGPEFLTYFQNEAQLEKSRLLSDRFSAERPKGSFSTLEIQRTEQGDSAMYLCASSLRRGEGTEAFFGQGTRLTVV.